These T cell receptor beta chains were read from a single sample in a study of blood T cell repertoires in COVID-19. Assay used: immunoSEQ multiplex PCR; TCRdb lists only in-frame clones, some missing. The data show around 42,000 clones, 79% seen once. The sample comprised peripheral blood. Every receptor here comes from a woman of 80 years or more with acute or convalescent COVID-19. Both conserved end residues are part of each CDR3. D genes are given only for firm matches.

D gene	V gene	J gene	CDR3 protein
-	TRBV7-2	TRBJ2-2	CASSYRVSGELFF
TRBD2	TRBV5-4	TRBJ2-1	CASSIGTSGRASSYNEQFF
TRBD2	TRBV10-3	TRBJ2-7	CAIRGGLAGVYEQYF
TRBD1	TRBV7-9	TRBJ1-1	CASSPGTGVREAFF
-	TRBV6-2/TRBV6-3	TRBJ2-2	CASSRGQLTGELFF
TRBD2	TRBV18	TRBJ2-3	CASSPLLAGDSDTQYF
TRBD1	TRBV2	TRBJ2-7	CASSDSRGYSYEQYF
-	TRBV7-3	TRBJ1-3	CASSPGGNTIYF
-	TRBV7-2	TRBJ2-2	CASSRGVASNTGELFF
TRBD2	TRBV19	TRBJ2-1	CASSALAGGWNEQFF